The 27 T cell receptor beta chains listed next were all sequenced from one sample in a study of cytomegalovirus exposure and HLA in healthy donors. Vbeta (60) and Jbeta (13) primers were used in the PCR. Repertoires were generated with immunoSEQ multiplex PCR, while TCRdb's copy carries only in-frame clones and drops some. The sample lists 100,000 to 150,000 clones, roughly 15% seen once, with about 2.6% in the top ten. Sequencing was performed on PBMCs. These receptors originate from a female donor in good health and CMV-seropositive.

The chain's CDR3 is CASTTEAGPTEAFF. CDR3 DNA sequence: TGTGCCAGCACCACGGAAGCGGGGCCCACTGAAGCTTTCTTT. The J gene is TRBJ1-1, the V gene TRBV9; TRBD1 might be the D (5 bases). CDR1 is SGDLS and CDR2 is YYNGEE in the germline V gene. V was trimmed by 6 bases and J by 4 bases, leaving 16 bases between them. There are 14 residues in the CDR3.

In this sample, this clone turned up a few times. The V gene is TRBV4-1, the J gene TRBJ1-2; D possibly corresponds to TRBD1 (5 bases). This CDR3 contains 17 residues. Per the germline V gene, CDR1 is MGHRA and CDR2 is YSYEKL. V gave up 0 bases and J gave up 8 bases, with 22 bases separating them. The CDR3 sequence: CASSQDDRRAKAEGYTF. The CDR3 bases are TGCGCCAGCAGCCAAGATGACAGAAGGGCCAAGGCGGAAGGCTACACCTTC.

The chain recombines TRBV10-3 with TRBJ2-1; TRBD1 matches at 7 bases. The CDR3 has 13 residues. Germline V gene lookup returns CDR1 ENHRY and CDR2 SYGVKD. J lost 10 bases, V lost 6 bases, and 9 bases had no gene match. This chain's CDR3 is CAIRADRAAEQFF. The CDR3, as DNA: TGTGCCATCAGGGCCGACAGGGCCGCGGAGCAGTTCTTC.

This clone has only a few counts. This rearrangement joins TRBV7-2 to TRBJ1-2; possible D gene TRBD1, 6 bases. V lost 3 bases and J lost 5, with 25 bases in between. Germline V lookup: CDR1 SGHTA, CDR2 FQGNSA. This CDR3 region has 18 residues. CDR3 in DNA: TGTGCCAGCAGCTTTGGTAGTGCAGGGGCGCCGGTTTCGTATGGCTACACCTTC. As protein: CASSFGSAGAPVSYGYTF. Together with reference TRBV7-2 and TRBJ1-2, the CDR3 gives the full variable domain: GAGVSQSPSNKVTEKGKDVELRCDPISGHTALYWYRQSLGQGLEFLIYFQGNSAPDKSGLPSDRFSAERTGGSVSTLTIQRTQQEDSAVYLCASSFGSAGAPVSYGYTFGSGTRLTVV.

CDR3 nucleotide sequence: TGTGCCAGTAGCACAGGGTATACCTACGAGCAGTACTTC. As protein: CASSTGYTYEQYF. The chain combines TRBV28 with TRBJ2-7, with D maybe TRBD1 (6 bases). V lost 9 bases and J lost 2, with 14 bases in between. Germline V gene lookup returns CDR1 MDHEN and CDR2 SYDVKM. The CDR3 totals 13 residues.

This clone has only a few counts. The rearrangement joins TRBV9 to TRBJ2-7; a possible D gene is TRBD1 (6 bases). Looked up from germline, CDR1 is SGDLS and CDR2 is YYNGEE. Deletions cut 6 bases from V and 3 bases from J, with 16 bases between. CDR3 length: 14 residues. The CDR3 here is CASNSGTSNYEQYF. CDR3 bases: TGTGCCAGCAATTCGGGGACAAGTAACTACGAGCAGTACTTC.

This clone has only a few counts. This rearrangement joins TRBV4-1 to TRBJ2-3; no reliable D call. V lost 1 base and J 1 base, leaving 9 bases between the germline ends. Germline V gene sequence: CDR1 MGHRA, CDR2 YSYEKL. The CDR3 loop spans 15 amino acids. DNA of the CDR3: TGCGCCAGCAGCCAAGGGCATGGTGGCACAGATACGCAGTATTTT. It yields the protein CASSQGHGGTDTQYF.

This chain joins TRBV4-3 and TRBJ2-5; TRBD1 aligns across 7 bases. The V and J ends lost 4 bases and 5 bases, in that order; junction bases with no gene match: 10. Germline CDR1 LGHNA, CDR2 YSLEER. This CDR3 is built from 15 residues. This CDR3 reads CASSPSRGGGETQYF. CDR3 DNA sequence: TGCGCCAGCAGCCCCTCCCGAGGGGGCGGTGAGACCCAGTACTTC.

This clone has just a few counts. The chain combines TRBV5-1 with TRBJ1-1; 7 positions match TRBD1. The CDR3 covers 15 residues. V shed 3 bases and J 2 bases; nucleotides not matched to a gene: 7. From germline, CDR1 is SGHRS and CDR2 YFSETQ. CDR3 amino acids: CASSSTGTVNTEAFF. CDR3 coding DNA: TGCGCCAGCAGCTCGACCGGGACAGTTAACACTGAAGCTTTCTTT.

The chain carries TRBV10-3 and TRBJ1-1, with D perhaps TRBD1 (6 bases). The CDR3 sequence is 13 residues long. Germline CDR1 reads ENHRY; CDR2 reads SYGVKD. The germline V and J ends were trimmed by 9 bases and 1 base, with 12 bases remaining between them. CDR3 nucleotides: TGTGCCATACGGACAGATCAGAACACTGAAGCTTTCTTT. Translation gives CAIRTDQNTEAFF.

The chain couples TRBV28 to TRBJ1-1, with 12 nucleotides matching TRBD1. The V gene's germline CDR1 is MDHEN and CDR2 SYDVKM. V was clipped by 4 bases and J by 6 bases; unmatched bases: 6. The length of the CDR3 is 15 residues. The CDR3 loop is CASSSRDRGLAEAFF. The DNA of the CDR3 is TGTGCCAGCAGTTCCCGGGACAGGGGGCTCGCTGAAGCTTTCTTT.

CDR3 in DNA: TGTGCCAGCATTTGGGGGACAGGGGGAAACACCATATATTTT. Its protein is CASIWGTGGNTIYF. The chain has TRBV6-1 and TRBJ1-3; 9 bases map to TRBD1. Germline V gene sequence: CDR1 MNHNS, CDR2 SASEGT. V trimming: 7 bases; J trimming: 4 bases; junction bases outside the gene matches: 5. The CDR3 spans 14 residues.

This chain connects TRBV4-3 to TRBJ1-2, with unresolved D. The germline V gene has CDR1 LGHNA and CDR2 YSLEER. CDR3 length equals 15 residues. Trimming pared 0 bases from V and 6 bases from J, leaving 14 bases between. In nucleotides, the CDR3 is TGCGCCAGCAGCCAAGATCTCACGGGTAGGAATGGCTACACCTTC. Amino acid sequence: CASSQDLTGRNGYTF.

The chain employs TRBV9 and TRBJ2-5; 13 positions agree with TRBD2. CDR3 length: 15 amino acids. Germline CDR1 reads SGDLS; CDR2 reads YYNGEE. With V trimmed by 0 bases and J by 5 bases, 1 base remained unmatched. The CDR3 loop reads CASSVELAGGETQYF. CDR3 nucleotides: TGTGCCAGCAGCGTAGAACTAGCGGGAGGGGAGACCCAGTACTTC.

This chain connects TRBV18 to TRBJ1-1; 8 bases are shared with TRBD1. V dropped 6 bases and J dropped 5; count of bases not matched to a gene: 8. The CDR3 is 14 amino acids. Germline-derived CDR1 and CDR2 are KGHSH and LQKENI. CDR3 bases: TGTGCCAGCTCGCCTCAAGGACAGGGTACTGAAGCTTTCTTT. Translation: CASSPQGQGTEAFF.

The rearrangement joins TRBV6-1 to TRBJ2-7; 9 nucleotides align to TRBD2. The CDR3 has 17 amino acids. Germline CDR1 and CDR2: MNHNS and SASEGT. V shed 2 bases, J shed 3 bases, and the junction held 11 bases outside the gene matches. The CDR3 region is CASSEMMPGLASYEQYF. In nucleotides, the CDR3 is TGTGCCAGCAGTGAAATGATGCCGGGACTAGCTAGCTACGAGCAGTACTTC.

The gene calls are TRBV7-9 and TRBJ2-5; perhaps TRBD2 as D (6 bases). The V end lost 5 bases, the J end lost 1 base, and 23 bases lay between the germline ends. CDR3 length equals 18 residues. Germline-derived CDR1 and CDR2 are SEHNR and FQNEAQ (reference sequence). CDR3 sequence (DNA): TGTGCCAGCAGCCTCGACGGACTAACTCCACTGCTCCAAGAGACCCAGTACTTC. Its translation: CASSLDGLTPLLQETQYF.

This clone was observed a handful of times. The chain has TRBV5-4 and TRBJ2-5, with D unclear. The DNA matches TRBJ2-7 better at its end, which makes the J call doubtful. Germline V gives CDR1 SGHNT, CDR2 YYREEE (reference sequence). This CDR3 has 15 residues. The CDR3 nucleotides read TGTGCCAGCAGCCGGAGAGACGGTATTTTCTACGAGCAGTACTTC. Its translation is CASSRRDGIFYEQYF.

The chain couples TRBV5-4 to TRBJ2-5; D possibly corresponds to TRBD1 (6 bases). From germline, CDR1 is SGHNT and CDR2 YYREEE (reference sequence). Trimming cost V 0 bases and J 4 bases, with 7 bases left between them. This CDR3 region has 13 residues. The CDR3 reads CASSLEDRETQYF. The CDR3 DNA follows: TGTGCCAGCAGCTTGGAGGACAGAGAGACCCAGTACTTC.

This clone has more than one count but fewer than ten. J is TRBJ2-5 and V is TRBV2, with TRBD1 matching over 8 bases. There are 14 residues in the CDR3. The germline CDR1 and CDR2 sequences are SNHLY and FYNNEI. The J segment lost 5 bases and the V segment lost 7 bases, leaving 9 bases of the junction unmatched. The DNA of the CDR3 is TGTGCCAGCACGGCCAGGGGGCTTGTGGAGACCCAGTACTTC. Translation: CASTARGLVETQYF.

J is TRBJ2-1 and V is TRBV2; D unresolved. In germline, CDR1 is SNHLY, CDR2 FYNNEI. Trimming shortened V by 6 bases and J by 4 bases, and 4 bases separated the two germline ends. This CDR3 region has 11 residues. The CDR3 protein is CASREYNEQFF. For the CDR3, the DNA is TGTGCCAGCAGGGAGTACAATGAGCAGTTCTTC.

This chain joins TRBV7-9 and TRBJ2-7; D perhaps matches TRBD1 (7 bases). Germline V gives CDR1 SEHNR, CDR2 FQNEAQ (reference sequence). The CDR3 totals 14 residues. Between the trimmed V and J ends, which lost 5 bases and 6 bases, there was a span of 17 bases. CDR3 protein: CASSLRQGGGEQYF. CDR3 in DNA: TGTGCCAGCAGCCTAAGACAGGGAGGCGGCGAGCAGTACTTC. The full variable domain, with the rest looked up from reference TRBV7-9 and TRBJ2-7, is DTGVSQNPRHKITKRGQNVTFRCDPISEHNRLYWYRQTLGQGPEFLTYFQNEAQLEKSRLLSDRFSAERPKGSFSTLEIQRTEQGDSAMYLCASSLRQGGGEQYFGPGTRLTVT.

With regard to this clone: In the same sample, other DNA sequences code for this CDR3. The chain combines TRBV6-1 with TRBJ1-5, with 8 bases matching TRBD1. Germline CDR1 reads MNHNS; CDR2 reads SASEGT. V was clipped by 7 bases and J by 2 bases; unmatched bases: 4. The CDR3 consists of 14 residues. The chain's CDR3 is CASTWGQGNQPQHF. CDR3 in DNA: TGTGCCAGCACCTGGGGACAGGGCAATCAGCCCCAGCATTTT.

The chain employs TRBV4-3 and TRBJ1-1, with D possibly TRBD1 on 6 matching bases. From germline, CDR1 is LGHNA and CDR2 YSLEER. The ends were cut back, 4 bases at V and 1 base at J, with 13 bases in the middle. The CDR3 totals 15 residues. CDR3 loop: CASSLYDRQNTEAFF. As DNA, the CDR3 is TGCGCCAGCAGCCTCTACGACAGGCAGAACACTGAAGCTTTCTTT.

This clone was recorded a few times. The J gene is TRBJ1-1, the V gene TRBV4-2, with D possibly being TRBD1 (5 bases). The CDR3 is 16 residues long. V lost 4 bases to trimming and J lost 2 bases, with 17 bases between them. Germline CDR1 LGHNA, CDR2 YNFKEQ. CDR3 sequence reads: CASSPESGQGNTEAFF. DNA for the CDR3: TGTGCCAGCAGCCCAGAGTCAGGGCAGGGAAACACTGAAGCTTTCTTT.

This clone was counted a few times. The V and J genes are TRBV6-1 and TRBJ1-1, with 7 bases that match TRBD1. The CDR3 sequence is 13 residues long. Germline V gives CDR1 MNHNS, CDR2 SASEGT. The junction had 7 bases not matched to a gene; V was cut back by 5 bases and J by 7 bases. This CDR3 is CASSHRGEGEAFF. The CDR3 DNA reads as TGTGCCAGCAGTCACAGGGGTGAGGGTGAAGCTTTCTTT.

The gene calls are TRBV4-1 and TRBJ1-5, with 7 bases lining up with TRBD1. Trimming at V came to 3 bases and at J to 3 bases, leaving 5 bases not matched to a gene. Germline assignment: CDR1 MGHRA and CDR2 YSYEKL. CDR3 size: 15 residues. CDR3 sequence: CASSHLDRTNQPQHF. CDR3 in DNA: TGCGCCAGCAGCCACCTGGACAGGACCAATCAGCCCCAGCATTTT.